This TCR beta chain is from a study of neoadjuvant anti-PD-1 for oral cavity cancer. About the research overall: Patients without progression got a fourth dose around day 43. Broader study findings: Higher pretreatment blood Treg/Th17 ratios correlated with higher pretreatment blood and lower post-treatment tumor TCRbeta clonality.

The CDR3 is made up of 15 amino acids. Germline V gives CDR1 SGDLS, CDR2 YYNGEE. Trimming removed 5 bases from V and 12 bases from J; junction bases left unmatched: 16. About this clone: Its target is unknown.

Clones were sequenced by immunoSEQ multiplex PCR, and TCRdb holds only the in-frame ones, with some missing. The sample lists some 61,000 clones; about 88% were seen once. Noted time point: after neoadjuvant nivolumab, at surgical resection. Patients were newly diagnosed with stage II-IVA oral cavity squamous cell carcinoma without prior systemic or radiation treatment. The patients had HPV-negative, locally advanced oral cavity squamous cell carcinoma. The sequence was collected from a person aged 35-79 years with oral cavity squamous cell carcinoma. The chain employs TRBV9 and TRBJ2-1, with TRBD2 identical over 8 bases. Source: PBMCs, taken after nivolumab (anti-PD-1) treatment. This CDR3 reads CASSAIPGGQVVQFF. CDR3 nucleotide sequence: TGTGCCAGCAGTGCCATCCCGGGAGGGCAGGTAGTGCAGTTCTTC.